The 6 T cell receptor beta chains reported below all come from one sample, sequenced in a study of cytomegalovirus exposure and HLA in healthy donors. PCR employed 60 Vbeta and 13 Jbeta primers. Method: immunoSEQ multiplex PCR; TCRdb's copy keeps in-frame clones and lacks some. The sample's table shows more than 200,000 clones. Sequences were obtained from PBMCs. These receptors all stem from a woman aged 30 to 39 in good health and CMV-seropositive.

This chain joins TRBV28 and TRBJ2-3; the D gene is possibly TRBD2 (6 bases). The CDR3 covers 16 residues. The V and J ends lost 4 bases and 0 bases respectively, with 14 bases between them. Germline values: CDR1 MDHEN, CDR2 SYDVKM. CDR3 sequence reads: CASSSVAGTSTDTQYF. In DNA, the CDR3 is TGTGCCAGCAGTTCTGTTGCGGGGACTAGCACAGATACGCAGTATTTT. The complete variable domain, with remaining parts taken from reference TRBV28 and TRBJ2-3, reads DVKVTQSSRYLVKRTGEKVFLECVQDMDHENMFWYRQDPGLGLRLIYFSYDVKMKEKGDIPEGYSVSREKKERFSLILESASTNQTSMYLCASSSVAGTSTDTQYFGPGTRLTVL.

The J gene is TRBJ1-5, the V gene TRBV5-8, with D possibly matching TRBD1 (5 bases). Germline V gene data show CDR1 as SGHTS and CDR2 as YDEGEE. CDR3 length: 15 residues. The ends were cut back, 4 bases at V and 1 base at J, with 12 bases in the middle. The CDR3 loop is CASSTRDYSNQPQHF. The CDR3 DNA follows: TGTGCCAGCAGCACCAGGGACTACAGCAATCAGCCCCAGCATTTT.

This chain joins TRBV6-1 and TRBJ2-7; D is undetermined. Trimming left V 4 bases short and J 0 bases short, with 13 bases between. The CDR3 loop spans 15 amino acids. In germline, CDR1 is MNHNS, CDR2 SASEGT. The CDR3 reads CASSGLMGLSYEQYF. The CDR3 DNA sequence: TGTGCCAGCAGTGGCTTGATGGGCCTCTCCTACGAGCAGTACTTC.

The rearrangement joins TRBV19 to TRBJ1-2; no reliable D call. This CDR3 spans 15 amino acids. The germline V gene encodes CDR1 LNHDA and CDR2 SQIVND (reference sequence). V shed 5 bases and J shed 6 bases, with 19 bases lying between them. CDR3 residues: CASSVKQLPIDGYTF. The DNA for the CDR3 is TGTGCCAGTAGTGTTAAACAGCTACCTATCGATGGCTACACCTTC.

The rearrangement uses TRBV30 and TRBJ2-1, with TRBD2 identical over 14 bases. This CDR3 spans 15 amino acids. The J segment lost 7 bases and the V segment lost 5 bases, leaving 7 bases of the junction unmatched. The germline CDR1 and CDR2 sequences are GTSNPN and SVGIG (reference sequence). Here the CDR3 DNA reads TGTGCCTGGGGTATTTGGACTAGCGGGAGGAATGAGCAGTTCTTC. Amino acids: CAWGIWTSGRNEQFF.

This chain connects TRBV18 to TRBJ2-7, with D possibly being TRBD1 (6 bases). The CDR3 consists of 15 residues. Trimming shortened V by 3 bases and J by 4 bases, and 16 bases separated the two germline ends. CDR1 and CDR2 from the germline V gene are KGHSH and LQKENI. CDR3 nucleotide sequence: TGTGCCAGCTCACCCCCGTCCAGGGGTCCGTACGAGCAGTACTTC. Its translation: CASSPPSRGPYEQYF.